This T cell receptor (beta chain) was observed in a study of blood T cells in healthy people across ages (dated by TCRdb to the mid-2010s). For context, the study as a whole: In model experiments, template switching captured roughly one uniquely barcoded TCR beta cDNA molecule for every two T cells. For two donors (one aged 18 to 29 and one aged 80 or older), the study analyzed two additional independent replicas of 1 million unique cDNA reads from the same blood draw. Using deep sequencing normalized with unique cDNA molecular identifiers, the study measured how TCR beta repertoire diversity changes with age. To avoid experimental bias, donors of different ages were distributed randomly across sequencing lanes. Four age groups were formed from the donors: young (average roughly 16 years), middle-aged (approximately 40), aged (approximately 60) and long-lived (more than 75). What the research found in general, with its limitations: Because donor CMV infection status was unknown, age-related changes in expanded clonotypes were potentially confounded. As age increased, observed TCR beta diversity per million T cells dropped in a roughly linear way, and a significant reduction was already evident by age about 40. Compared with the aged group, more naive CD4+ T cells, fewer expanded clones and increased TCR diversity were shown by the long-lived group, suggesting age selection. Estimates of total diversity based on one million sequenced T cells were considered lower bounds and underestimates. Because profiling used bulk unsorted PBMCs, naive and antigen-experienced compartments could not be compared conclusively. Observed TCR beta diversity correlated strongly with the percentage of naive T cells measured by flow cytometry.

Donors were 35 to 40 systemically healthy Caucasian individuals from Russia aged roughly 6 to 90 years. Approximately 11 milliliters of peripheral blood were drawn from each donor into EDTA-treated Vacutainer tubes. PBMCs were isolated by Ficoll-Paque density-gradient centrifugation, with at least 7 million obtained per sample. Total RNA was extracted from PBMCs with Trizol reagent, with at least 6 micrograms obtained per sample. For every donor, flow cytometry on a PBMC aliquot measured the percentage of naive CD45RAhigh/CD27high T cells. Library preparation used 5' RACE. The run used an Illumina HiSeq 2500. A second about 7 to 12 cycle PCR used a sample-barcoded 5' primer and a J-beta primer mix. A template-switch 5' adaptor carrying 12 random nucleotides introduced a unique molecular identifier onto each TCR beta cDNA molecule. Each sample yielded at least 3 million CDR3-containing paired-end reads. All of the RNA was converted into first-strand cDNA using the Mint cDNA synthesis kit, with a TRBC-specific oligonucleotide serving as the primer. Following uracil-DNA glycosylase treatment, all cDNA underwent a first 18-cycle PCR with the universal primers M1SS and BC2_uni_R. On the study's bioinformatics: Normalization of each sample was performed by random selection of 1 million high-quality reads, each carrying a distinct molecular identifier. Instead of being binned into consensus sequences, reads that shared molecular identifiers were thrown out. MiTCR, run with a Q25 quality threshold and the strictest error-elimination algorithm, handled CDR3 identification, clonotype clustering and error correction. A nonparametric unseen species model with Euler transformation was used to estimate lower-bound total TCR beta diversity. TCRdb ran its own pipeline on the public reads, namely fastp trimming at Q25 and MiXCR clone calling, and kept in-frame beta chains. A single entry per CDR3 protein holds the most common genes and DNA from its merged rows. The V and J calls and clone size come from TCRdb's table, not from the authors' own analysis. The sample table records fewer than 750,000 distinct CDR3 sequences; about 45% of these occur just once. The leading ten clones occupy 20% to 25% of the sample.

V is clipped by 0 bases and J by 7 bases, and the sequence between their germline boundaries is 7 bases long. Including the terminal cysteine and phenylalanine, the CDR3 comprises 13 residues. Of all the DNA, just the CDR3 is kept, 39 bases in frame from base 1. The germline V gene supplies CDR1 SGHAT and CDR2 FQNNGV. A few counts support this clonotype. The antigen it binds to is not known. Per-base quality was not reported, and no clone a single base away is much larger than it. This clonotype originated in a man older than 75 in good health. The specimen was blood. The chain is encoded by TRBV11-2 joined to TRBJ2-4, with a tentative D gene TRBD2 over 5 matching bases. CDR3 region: CASSLDRDNIQYF. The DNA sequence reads TGTGCCAGCAGCTTAGACCGGGATAACATTCAGTACTTC.